The present entry profiles one T cell receptor beta chain with its context. Its antigen is as yet unknown. The CDR3 is made up of 14 amino acids. V was cut by 7 bases and J by 1 base, with 13 bases left in between. CDR1 and CDR2 from the germline V gene are MDHEN and SYDVKM. The sample originates from a study of STAT3 mutations in large granular lymphocyte leukemia. Study conclusions and caveats: At least one immunodominant TCR beta clonotype appeared in every T-cell large granular lymphocyte leukemia patient. No sample exists from the first appearance of each clone. In 6 of 18 patients, new TCR clonotypes emerged after therapy.

Sequencing was performed with immunoSEQ multiplex PCR; in TCRdb, only in-frame clones are kept and a portion is missing. The sample consists of 25,000 to 40,000 clones, more than 75% of them appearing once. The sample was peripheral blood mononuclear cells. The receptor was isolated from a man aged 55 to 70 with T-cell large granular lymphocyte leukemia. Some clones in this sample may be carry-over from other donors' samples. This chain joins TRBV28 and TRBJ1-1; tentative D call: TRBD1 (5 bases). CDR3 amino acids: CASNSPGGNTEAFF. The CDR3 region has the DNA TGTGCCAGCAACTCTCCCGGGGGGAACACTGAAGCTTTCTTT. The variable domain in full, completed from reference TRBV28 and TRBJ1-1, reads DVKVTQSSRYLVKRTGEKVFLECVQDMDHENMFWYRQDPGLGLRLIYFSYDVKMKEKGDIPEGYSVSREKKERFSLILESASTNQTSMYLCASNSPGGNTEAFFGQGTRLTVV.